Following are 14 T cell receptor beta chains from one sample sequenced in a study of long-term antiretroviral therapy in people with HIV. Run at survey level, the immunoSEQ assay was version v3.0. The assay was immunoSEQ multiplex PCR, and TCRdb's table has in-frame clones only and misses some. The table has nearly 20,000 clones, around three quarters seen once. Sequenced here: unsorted PBMCs, sampled 0.2 years after starting antiretroviral therapy. These receptors were taken from a woman in her 40s with HIV.

The CDR3 DNA is TGTGCCAGCTCACCATCATCCCCGGGACAATCGGCCGAGCAGTACTTC. It translates to CASSPSSPGQSAEQYF. V gene TRBV18 combines with J gene TRBJ2-7; maybe TRBD1 (6 bases). This CDR3 is built from 16 residues. V lost 2 bases to trimming and J lost 6 bases, with 20 bases between them. Looked up from germline, CDR1 is KGHSH and CDR2 is LQKENI.

J is TRBJ1-1 and V is TRBV18; tentative D call: TRBD1 (6 bases). CDR3 length equals 17 residues. The V gene lost 3 bases and the J gene lost 0 bases, with 17 bases spanning the gap. Germline assignment: CDR1 KGHSH and CDR2 LQKENI. The CDR3 is CASSPNSGAALNTEAFF. The CDR3 region has the DNA TGTGCCAGCTCACCGAATTCAGGGGCCGCTTTGAACACTGAAGCTTTCTTT.

This chain links TRBV9 with TRBJ1-1; D call uncertain. V was clipped by 4 bases and J by 5 bases, with 12 bases between them. The CDR3 loop spans 13 amino acids. Germline CDR1 is SGDLS and CDR2 is YYNGEE. The CDR3 reads CASSFGDGTEAFF. Written as DNA, the CDR3 is TGTGCCAGCAGCTTCGGGGATGGAACTGAAGCTTTCTTT.

The V gene is TRBV4-3, the J gene TRBJ2-7; the D gene is possibly TRBD2 (6 bases). CDR3 length: 15 residues. Germline lookup yields CDR1 LGHNA and CDR2 YSLEER. The V end lost 0 bases, the J end lost 2 bases, and 11 bases lay between the germline ends. CDR3 DNA sequence: TGCGCCAGCAGCCAAGATGGGCCGGGAGCCTACGAGCAGTACTTC. Translated: CASSQDGPGAYEQYF.

This clone was seen once. This chain connects TRBV25-1 to TRBJ2-3, with D maybe TRBD1 (5 bases). The germline CDR1 and CDR2 sequences are MGHDK and SYGVNS. CDR3 length: 12 residues. Trimming shortened V by 5 bases and J by 4 bases, and 7 bases separated the two germline ends. The CDR3: CASSLGADTQYF. CDR3 in DNA: TGTGCCAGCAGTCTAGGGGCAGATACGCAGTATTTT.

The chain carries TRBV2 and TRBJ1-1; D is possibly TRBD1 (6 bases). Germline lookup yields CDR1 SNHLY and CDR2 FYNNEI. Trimming pared 6 bases from V and 4 bases from J, leaving 6 bases between. This CDR3 comprises 11 residues. Written as DNA, the CDR3 is TGTGCCAGCAGGGGGGCCACTGAAGCTTTCTTT. It codes for CASRGATEAFF.

This clone occurred a few times. The rearrangement joins TRBV2 to TRBJ1-4; possibly TRBD1 for D (5 bases). The CDR3 sequence is 14 residues long. Germline V gene data show CDR1 as SNHLY and CDR2 as FYNNEI. The V and J ends lost 4 bases and 3 bases respectively, with 9 bases between them. The CDR3 spells CASSVGTANEKLFF. The CDR3 nucleotides are TGTGCCAGCAGTGTTGGGACGGCTAATGAAAAACTGTTTTTT.

The V call is TRBV30, the J call TRBJ2-7, with TRBD2 identical over 7 bases. Germline values: CDR1 GTSNPN, CDR2 SVGIG (reference sequence). The CDR3 consists of 16 residues. With 1 base clipped from V and 1 base from J, the junction kept 10 bases outside the gene matches. DNA of the CDR3: TGTGCCTGGAGTGGGCCCACCAGCGGGATGTCCTACGAGCAGTACTTC. Translating it yields CAWSGPTSGMSYEQYF.

This chain connects TRBV7-9 to TRBJ2-7; unclear D gene. This CDR3 has 15 amino acids. Germline CDR1 and CDR2: SEHNR and FQNEAQ (reference sequence). V lost 5 bases and J lost 3, with 17 bases in between. The CDR3 loop is CASSPPSDWGYEQYF. The DNA of the CDR3 is TGTGCCAGCAGCCCACCCTCGGATTGGGGCTACGAGCAGTACTTC.

This clone was seen a handful of times. This chain uses TRBV12-5 with TRBJ2-7; D might be TRBD1 (5 bases). The germline V gene encodes CDR1 LGHNT and CDR2 FRNRAP. CDR3 length equals 13 residues. Trimming cost V 1 base and J 6 bases, with 10 bases left between them. The CDR3 sequence: CASGLGRGFEQYF. Here the CDR3 DNA reads TGTGCTAGTGGTTTGGGTAGGGGTTTCGAGCAGTACTTC.

This clone was detected once. The J gene is TRBJ2-2, the V gene TRBV27; TRBD2 matches at 8 bases. The CDR3 is made up of 17 amino acids. V lost 6 bases and J lost 4; bases outside the gene matches: 13. The germline CDR1 and CDR2 sequences are MNHEY and SMNVEV (reference sequence). The CDR3 bases are TGTGCCAGCAGAACGATTTACGGGGGGGGGAGCACCGGGGAGCTGTTTTTT. Translating it yields CASRTIYGGGSTGELFF.

The rearrangement joins TRBV4-1 to TRBJ2-5, with D uncertain. The CDR3 has 20 amino acids. V lost 0 bases, J lost 2 bases, and 25 bases lay in between. Germline V lookup: CDR1 MGHRA, CDR2 YSYEKL. The CDR3 here is CASSQEFVSFRNRSQETQYF. The CDR3 DNA is TGCGCCAGCAGCCAAGAGTTCGTGAGCTTCCGAAACCGTTCTCAAGAGACCCAGTACTTC.

The rearrangement links TRBV5-4 to TRBJ1-4, with D possibly TRBD1 on 5 matching bases. The CDR3 loop spans 14 amino acids. Trimming took off 2 bases at V and 7 bases at J, with 12 bases between the two ends. The germline CDR1 and CDR2 sequences are SGHNT and YYREEE (reference sequence). The DNA of the CDR3 is TGTGCCAGCAGCTTCGGGGGGGACCCTGAAAAACTGTTTTTT. This encodes CASSFGGDPEKLFF.

This chain joins TRBV5-4 and TRBJ2-7; the match to TRBD1 covers 8 bases. The junction had 8 bases not matched to a gene; V was cut back by 4 bases and J by 5 bases. This CDR3 spans 14 amino acids. CDR1 SGHNT and CDR2 YYREEE come from the germline V gene (reference sequence). The CDR3 nucleotides are TGTGCCAGCAGCCAGACAGGGGCCACCCACGAGCAGTACTTC. It codes for CASSQTGATHEQYF.